One sample yielded the 27 T cell receptor beta chains listed below, sequenced in a study of T cell changes during pregnancy in multiple sclerosis. The method was immunoSEQ multiplex PCR; TCRdb's version includes in-frame clones alone and lacks a portion of them. The sample holds about 76,000 clones, 94% seen once. The source material was peripheral blood, sampled in the third trimester of pregnancy. These receptors all stem from a female donor with multiple sclerosis, enrolled in a pregnancy study.

The chain carries TRBV2 and TRBJ2-7, with D possibly matching TRBD1 (5 bases). There are 15 residues in the CDR3. Per germline, CDR1 SNHLY and CDR2 FYNNEI. V was cut by 3 bases and J by 1 base, with 13 bases left in between. CDR3 in amino acids: CASSDFSRESYEQYF. CDR3 DNA sequence: TGTGCCAGCAGTGACTTTAGCAGGGAATCCTACGAGCAGTACTTC.

This clone was counted a single time. V gene TRBV19 combines with J gene TRBJ1-2, with TRBD1 matching over 11 bases. CDR1 and CDR2 from the germline V gene are LNHDA and SQIVND (reference sequence). Unmatched junction bases numbered 6, after V lost 4 bases and J lost 2 bases. This CDR3 contains 16 residues. In DNA form, the CDR3 reads TGTGCCAGTAGTACCCAGGACAGGGGGCCCAACTATGGCTACACCTTC. This gives the protein CASSTQDRGPNYGYTF.

This chain links TRBV7-2 with TRBJ1-2, with 9 bases identical to TRBD1. After removal of 5 bases from V and 5 bases from J, the junction contained 9 bases not matched to a gene. Germline-derived CDR1 and CDR2 are SGHTA and FQGNSA. The length of the CDR3 is 15 residues. Here the CDR3 reads CASSPPPGQGYGYTF. CDR3 nucleotides: TGTGCCAGCAGCCCGCCTCCGGGACAGGGATATGGCTACACCTTC.

A single count supports this clone. This chain uses TRBV5-6 with TRBJ2-7; tentatively, D is TRBD1 (6 bases). CDR1 SGHDT and CDR2 YYEEEE come from the germline V gene. V was shortened by 5 bases and J by 0 bases, with 18 bases between the two germline ends. The CDR3 covers 16 residues. CDR3 region: CASRERTASFSYEQYF. For the CDR3, the DNA is TGTGCCAGCAGAGAGCGGACAGCATCATTCTCCTACGAGCAGTACTTC.

The V call is TRBV6-1, the J call TRBJ1-4; D not resolved. V lost 1 base, J lost 6 bases, and 6 bases lay in between. The CDR3 is made up of 13 amino acids. Germline V gene lookup returns CDR1 MNHNS and CDR2 SASEGT. The CDR3 DNA reads as TGTGCCAGCAGTGAAGATGAGGATGAAAAACTGTTTTTT. Protein sequence: CASSEDEDEKLFF.

This chain connects TRBV7-9 to TRBJ1-6; 9 nucleotides align to TRBD1. In germline, CDR1 is SEHNR, CDR2 FQNEAQ (reference sequence). J was trimmed by 8 bases and V by 1 base; bases with no gene match: 3. The length of the CDR3 is 15 residues. The CDR3 DNA sequence: TGTGCCAGCAGCTTAGTCGGACAGGGGTATTCACCCCTCCACTTT. Its protein is CASSLVGQGYSPLHF.

This sequence joins TRBV7-2 and TRBJ1-1; TRBD1 might be the D (5 bases). The germline V and J ends were trimmed by 4 bases and 3 bases, with 15 bases remaining between them. Germline loops: CDR1 SGHTA, CDR2 FQGNSA. The CDR3 runs to 15 residues. This CDR3 reads CASSYNPGGDTEAFF. Here the CDR3 DNA reads TGTGCCAGCAGCTATAACCCCGGGGGGGACACTGAAGCTTTCTTT.

The rearrangement joins TRBV15 to TRBJ1-4; D remains unclear. CDR1 is LNHNV, CDR2 YYDKDF, per germline (reference sequence). The germline V and J ends were trimmed by 5 bases and 8 bases, with 21 bases remaining between them. This CDR3 region has 16 residues. The CDR3 bases are TGTGCCACCAGCTCCCTTATTGGAGTTATGGAGGAAAAACTGTTTTTT. Protein: CATSSLIGVMEEKLFF.

This clone came up once. The J gene is TRBJ1-1, the V gene TRBV14; unclear D gene. CDR1 is SGHDN and CDR2 is FVKESK in the germline V gene. The V gene lost 0 bases and the J gene lost 0 bases, with 8 bases spanning the gap. This CDR3 contains 15 residues. The CDR3 loop is CASSQEAVLNTEAFF. The CDR3 bases are TGTGCCAGCAGCCAAGAGGCAGTCCTGAACACTGAAGCTTTCTTT. The complete variable domain, with remaining parts taken from reference TRBV14 and TRBJ1-1, reads EAGVTQFPSHSVIEKGQTVTLRCDPISGHDNLYWYRRVMGKEIKFLLHFVKESKQDESGMPNNRFLAERTGGTYSTLKVQPAELEDSGVYFCASSQEAVLNTEAFFGQGTRLTVV.

This clone was counted a few times. This chain uses TRBV4-2 with TRBJ2-6, with unresolved D. This CDR3 has 17 residues. The V and J ends lost 0 bases and 0 bases respectively, with 9 bases between them. Germline V gene lookup returns CDR1 LGHNA and CDR2 YNFKEQ. CDR3 loop: CASSQDPGYSGANVLTF. The DNA for the CDR3 is TGTGCCAGCAGCCAAGATCCCGGTTACTCTGGGGCCAACGTCCTGACTTTC.

The chain links TRBV19 to TRBJ1-6; TRBD1 is a possible D gene (5 bases). Trimming removed 3 bases from V and 11 bases from J, with 17 bases in between. This CDR3 region has 15 residues. CDR1 is LNHDA and CDR2 is SQIVND in the germline V gene (reference sequence). The chain's CDR3 is CASSIVDRENTPLHF. In DNA form, the CDR3 reads TGTGCCAGTAGTATTGTTGACAGAGAAAATACACCCCTCCACTTT. Supplemented by reference TRBV19 and TRBJ1-6, the full variable domain reads DGGITQSPKYLFRKEGQNVTLSCEQNLNHDAMYWYRQDPGQGLRLIYYSQIVNDFQKGDIAEGYSVSREKKESFPLTVTSAQKNPTAFYLCASSIVDRENTPLHFGNGTRLTVT.

The V call is TRBV25-1, the J call TRBJ2-3, with TRBD2 as a possible D gene (5 bases). Germline loops: CDR1 MGHDK, CDR2 SYGVNS. V lost 6 bases and J lost 2, with 9 bases in between. This CDR3 has 13 amino acids. The CDR3 here is CASSGVNTDTQYF. DNA of the CDR3: TGTGCCAGCAGCGGGGTTAACACAGATACGCAGTATTTT.

A single count supports this clone. The J gene is TRBJ1-1, the V gene TRBV5-6; 7 nucleotides match TRBD1. Germline V gene sequence: CDR1 SGHDT, CDR2 YYEEEE. This CDR3 region has 14 residues. The V and J ends lost 3 bases and 1 base, in that order; junction bases with no gene match: 3. CDR3 nucleotides: TGTGCCAGCAGCTCACAGGGGAGGAACACTGAAGCTTTCTTT. It encodes CASSSQGRNTEAFF.

In its sample, this clone was seen once. This sequence joins TRBV5-1 and TRBJ2-7; perhaps TRBD1 as D (6 bases). Germline lookup yields CDR1 SGHRS and CDR2 YFSETQ. This CDR3 is 14 amino acids long. Trimming removed 0 bases from V and 1 base from J, with 8 bases in between. CDR3 residues: CASSLEGGSYEQYF. The CDR3 region has the DNA TGCGCCAGCAGCTTGGAAGGGGGTTCCTACGAGCAGTACTTC.

The sample holds one count of this clone. This chain uses TRBV6-5 with TRBJ1-2, with TRBD1 identical over 10 bases. CDR3 size: 14 residues. Losses at the gene ends were 6 bases for V and 4 bases for J; bases not matched to a gene: 5. Germline V gene lookup returns CDR1 MNHEY and CDR2 SVGAGI. The CDR3 loop reads CASSSGQGGYGYTF. The CDR3 DNA reads TGTGCCAGCAGCTCCGGACAGGGGGGCTATGGCTACACCTTC.

The chain employs TRBV7-8 and TRBJ2-7; possible D gene TRBD1, 5 bases. V shed 3 bases and J shed 6 bases, with 12 bases lying between them. CDR1 is SGHVS and CDR2 is FQNEAQ in the germline V gene. CDR3 length equals 13 residues. The CDR3 sequence: CASSFSQGTEQYF. CDR3 DNA sequence: TGTGCCAGCAGCTTCTCCCAGGGTACCGAGCAGTACTTC.

The chain uses TRBV18 and TRBJ1-5, with D perhaps matching TRBD1 (6 bases). The V gene's germline CDR1 is KGHSH and CDR2 LQKENI. This CDR3 contains 15 residues. Trimming left V 4 bases short and J 4 bases short, with 14 bases between. The CDR3 protein is CASSLQGPLNQPQHF. The DNA of the CDR3 is TGTGCCAGCTCACTACAGGGCCCTCTGAATCAGCCCCAGCATTTT.

J is TRBJ1-4 and V is TRBV7-2; D gene ambiguous. The CDR3 totals 14 residues. Trimming cost V 5 bases and J 7 bases, with 14 bases left between them. The germline V gene has CDR1 SGHTA and CDR2 FQGNSA. The CDR3 region has the DNA TGTGCCAGCAGCCGCCAACCGGGAGGTGAAAAACTGTTTTTT. Translating gives CASSRQPGGEKLFF.

Written as DNA, the CDR3 is TGTGCCATCAGTGACACCTCAGGGGGCCCCCGGAACACTGAAGCTTTCTTT. Amino acids: CAISDTSGGPRNTEAFF. The chain joins TRBV10-3 to TRBJ1-1, with 8 bases lining up with TRBD1. The CDR3 runs to 17 residues. Germline CDR1 ENHRY, CDR2 SYGVKD. V shed 3 bases, J shed 1 base, and the junction held 10 bases outside the gene matches.

The CDR3 reads CASGADRSNQPQHF. The CDR3 DNA follows: TGTGCTAGTGGGGCCGACAGGAGCAATCAGCCCCAGCATTTT. The chain couples TRBV12-5 to TRBJ1-5; the D gene is possibly TRBD1 (6 bases). Germline CDR1 LGHNT, CDR2 FRNRAP. Trimming pared 6 bases from V and 1 base from J, leaving 10 bases between. There are 14 residues in the CDR3.

The V call is TRBV5-6, the J call TRBJ2-5; maybe TRBD2 (6 bases). The DNA end is more similar to TRBJ2-7, so the J call may be wrong. Germline V CDR1 and CDR2: SGHDT, YYEEEE. The CDR3 spans 17 residues. CDR3 sequence: CASSPTIAGRGIYEQYF. CDR3 DNA sequence: TGTGCCAGCAGTCCTACTATTGCGGGACGGGGAATCTACGAGCAGTACTTC.

The V gene is TRBV5-8, the J gene TRBJ1-3; possible D gene TRBD1, 6 bases. Germline V gene data show CDR1 as SGHTS and CDR2 as YDEGEE. The germline V and J ends were trimmed by 0 bases and 4 bases, with 14 bases remaining between them. This CDR3 region has 16 residues. CDR3 region: CASSLELGGRGNTIYF. For the CDR3, the DNA is TGTGCCAGCAGCTTGGAGCTCGGGGGGCGAGGAAACACCATATATTTT.

The chain couples TRBV7-2 to TRBJ1-1; D is unclear. CDR1 and CDR2 from the germline V gene are SGHTA and FQGNSA. Trimming stripped 5 bases from V and 5 bases from J, with 12 bases between. This CDR3 is 13 amino acids long. The CDR3, as DNA: TGTGCCAGCAGCACTATCCCGAGGACTGAAGCTTTCTTT. Translated, it gives CASSTIPRTEAFF.

This chain uses TRBV19 with TRBJ1-2; a possible D gene is TRBD1 (6 bases). CDR3 length equals 16 residues. The V gene's germline CDR1 is LNHDA and CDR2 SQIVND (reference sequence). V lost 10 bases to trimming and J lost 3 bases, with 24 bases between them. The CDR3 protein is CATGETRGGGYYGYTF. The CDR3 DNA follows: TGTGCCACTGGAGAAACTAGGGGGGGCGGATACTATGGCTACACCTTC.

The gene calls are TRBV7-2 and TRBJ1-2; D unresolved. V lost 5 bases and J lost 0, with 13 bases in between. The CDR3 consists of 15 residues. Germline values: CDR1 SGHTA, CDR2 FQGNSA. CDR3 coding DNA: TGTGCCAGCAGCCGAGCTGAAAATGCTAACTATGGCTACACCTTC. It translates to CASSRAENANYGYTF.

The chain is built from TRBV7-9 and TRBJ1-3; TRBD1 aligns across 7 bases. Germline CDR1 is SEHNR and CDR2 is FQNEAQ (reference sequence). CDR3 length equals 17 residues. The V gene end was trimmed by 4 bases and the J gene end by 2 bases; junction bases not matched to a gene: 11. The CDR3 bases are TGTGCCAGCAGCTCCCCAGGGGTGACAGGGACTGGAAACACCATATATTTT. This encodes CASSSPGVTGTGNTIYF. Together with reference TRBV7-9 and TRBJ1-3, the CDR3 gives the full variable domain: DTGVSQNPRHKITKRGQNVTFRCDPISEHNRLYWYRQTLGQGPEFLTYFQNEAQLEKSRLLSDRFSAERPKGSFSTLEIQRTEQGDSAMYLCASSSPGVTGTGNTIYFGEGSWLTVV.

The CDR3 spells CASSFEDARAGNTIYF. CDR3 bases: TGTGCCAGCAGCTTTGAGGATGCCAGGGCTGGAAACACCATATATTTT. The rearrangement uses TRBV7-2 and TRBJ1-3, with a possible D match to TRBD1 (5 bases). V lost 3 bases and J 2 bases, leaving 14 bases between the germline ends. This CDR3 spans 16 amino acids. Germline V gives CDR1 SGHTA, CDR2 FQGNSA.